These 14 T cell receptor beta chains originate from one sample sequenced in a study of human T cells and chemical hapten exposure. TCRdb reprocessed the RACE reads via MiXCR and lists one record per CDR3 protein. There are approximately 320,000 distinct CDR3 sequences in the sample; around 5.5% occur only once, and 7% to 10% lies in the top ten. Time point meaning: pre-sensitization, week 0. As to treatment: therapeutic diphenylcyclopropenone sensitization with weekly scalp DPC. The source was whole blood, collected in connection with sensitization to the hapten diphenylcyclopropenone (DPC). These receptor sequences come from a woman aged 18-30 years with alopecia areata. Some clones in this sample may be carry-over from other donors' samples.

J is TRBJ1-2 and V is TRBV4-3; D gene uncertain. Germline CDR1 is LGHNA and CDR2 is YSLEER. Trimming took 0 bases from V and 2 from J, leaving 10 bases between them. The CDR3 is 15 amino acids. The CDR3 coding sequence is TGCGCCAGCAGCCAAGATGCGTCGACCAACTATGGCTACACCTTC. This translates into CASSQDASTNYGYTF.

The V gene is TRBV20-1, the J gene TRBJ1-2; 9 bases map to TRBD1. Trimming removed 3 bases from V and 4 bases from J; junction bases left unmatched: 6. This CDR3 region has 14 residues. Germline lookup yields CDR1 DFQATT and CDR2 SNEGSKA (reference sequence). CDR3 residues: CSASTGGPVYGYTF. The CDR3 nucleotides are TGCAGTGCTAGTACAGGGGGCCCGGTCTATGGCTACACCTTC.

This rearrangement joins TRBV9 to TRBJ2-2, with D hard to call. Germline assignment: CDR1 SGDLS and CDR2 YYNGEE. Trimming cost V 7 bases and J 1 base, with 8 bases left between them. There are 13 residues in the CDR3. The CDR3 bases are TGTGCCAGCCACGGGCGGAACACCGGGGAGCTGTTTTTT. Translated, it gives CASHGRNTGELFF. Full variable domain (rest looked up from reference TRBV9 and TRBJ2-2): DSGVTQTPKHLITATGQRVTLRCSPRSGDLSVYWYQQSLDQGLQFLIQYYNGEERAKGNILERFSAQQFPDLHSELNLSSLELGDSALYFCASHGRNTGELFFGEGSRLTVL.

The table lists this clonotype with many counts. The DNA of the CDR3 is TGTGCCAGCAGCTTGGGGCCCGTGAATCAGCCCCAGCATTTT. It codes for CASSLGPVNQPQHF. The V gene is TRBV5-5, the J gene TRBJ1-5; D unresolved. The ends were cut back, 0 bases at V and 4 bases at J, with 8 bases in the middle. CDR1 SGHKS and CDR2 YYEKEE come from the germline V gene (reference sequence). The CDR3 totals 14 residues.

This clonotype was detected a few times. The chain recombines TRBV6-5 with TRBJ2-3, with D perhaps matching TRBD2 (6 bases). The CDR3 spans 16 residues. V was trimmed by 5 bases and J by 5 bases, leaving 20 bases between them. The germline V gene encodes CDR1 MNHEY and CDR2 SVGAGI. The CDR3 protein is CASSRRVEGEGDTQYF. The CDR3 coding sequence is TGTGCCAGCAGTCGACGGGTGGAGGGAGAGGGAGATACGCAGTATTTT.

The chain links TRBV24-1 to TRBJ1-2; a weak D match, TRBD1 (5 bases). V was cut by 0 bases and J by 4 bases, with 11 bases left in between. There are 15 residues in the CDR3. Germline V CDR1 and CDR2: KGHDR, SFDVKD. CDR3 nucleotides: TGTGCCACCAGTGATTTGCAGGGTTCCGGCTATGGCTACACCTTC. Amino acids: CATSDLQGSGYGYTF.

This clonotype was seen a few times. The chain carries TRBV29-1 and TRBJ2-5, with D perhaps matching TRBD1 (6 bases). V was trimmed by 3 bases and J by 4 bases, leaving 12 bases between them. The CDR3 has 13 amino acids. Germline CDR1 reads SQVTM; CDR2 reads ANQGSEA. The DNA for the CDR3 is TGCAGCGTTGACTCTACAGGGTCAGAGACCCAGTACTTC. Its protein product is CSVDSTGSETQYF.

V usage is TRBV12-3 or TRBV12-4 and J usage is TRBJ2-3, with D perhaps TRBD1 (5 bases). The CDR3 runs to 16 residues. Trimming removed 6 bases at V and 2 bases at J, with 18 bases between. The CDR3 DNA is TGTGCCAGCAGACCCCCAGGGTCTCTTTACACAGATACGCAGTATTTT. Residues: CASRPPGSLYTDTQYF.

The chain joins TRBV9 to TRBJ1-2; TRBD1 might be the D (5 bases). Trimming took 4 bases from V and 4 from J, leaving 11 bases between them. The CDR3 covers 13 residues. Germline V CDR1 and CDR2: SGDLS, YYNGEE. The CDR3 DNA reads as TGTGCCAGCAGCCCGGACACCTCCTATGGCTACACCTTC. Translation: CASSPDTSYGYTF.

Here the CDR3 reads CASSLTGGDEQYF. CDR3 DNA sequence: TGTGCCAGCAGCTTGACAGGGGGAGACGAGCAGTACTTC. The chain couples TRBV5-4 to TRBJ2-7, with 8 bases identical to TRBD1. The CDR3 is made up of 13 amino acids. Germline V lookup: CDR1 SGHNT, CDR2 YYREEE (reference sequence). V lost 1 base to trimming and J lost 5 bases; unmatched junction nucleotides: 2.

The table lists this clonotype with many counts. The V gene is TRBV4-2, the J gene TRBJ2-3; 11 bases match TRBD2. CDR1 and CDR2 (germline): LGHNA, YNFKEQ. V lost 1 base, J lost 0 bases, and 12 bases stayed unmatched. This CDR3 contains 20 residues. CDR3 DNA sequence: TGTGCCAGCAGCCAAGCTCTAGCGGGAGGAACCATTTCTAGCACAGATACGCAGTATTTT. Amino acid sequence: CASSQALAGGTISSTDTQYF.

The table lists this clonotype with many counts. V is TRBV29-1 and J is TRBJ2-6, with D hard to call. The CDR3 is 13 amino acids. Per germline, CDR1 SQVTM and CDR2 ANQGSEA. The V gene lost 3 bases and the J gene lost 4 bases, with 7 bases spanning the gap. CDR3 amino acids: CSVEFMGANVLTF. DNA for the CDR3: TGCAGCGTTGAGTTTATGGGGGCCAACGTCCTGACTTTC.

A few counts support this clonotype. The V call is TRBV7-2, the J call TRBJ2-3; TRBD2 might be the D (5 bases). Trimming removed 5 bases from V and 4 bases from J, with 13 bases in between. CDR3 length: 14 residues. Per germline, CDR1 SGHTA and CDR2 FQGNSA. DNA for the CDR3: TGTGCCAGCAGCGTTCGAGCGGCCCCAGATACGCAGTATTTT. Amino acid sequence: CASSVRAAPDTQYF.

This clonotype has more than one count but fewer than ten. J is TRBJ2-4 and V is TRBV29-1; 7 nucleotides agree with TRBD1. The J segment lost 8 bases and the V segment lost 6 bases, leaving 7 bases of the junction unmatched. Germline loops: CDR1 SQVTM, CDR2 ANQGSEA. The CDR3 has 12 residues. The CDR3 reads CSVTDREDIQYF. The DNA for the CDR3 is TGCAGCGTGACCGACAGGGAAGACATTCAGTACTTC.